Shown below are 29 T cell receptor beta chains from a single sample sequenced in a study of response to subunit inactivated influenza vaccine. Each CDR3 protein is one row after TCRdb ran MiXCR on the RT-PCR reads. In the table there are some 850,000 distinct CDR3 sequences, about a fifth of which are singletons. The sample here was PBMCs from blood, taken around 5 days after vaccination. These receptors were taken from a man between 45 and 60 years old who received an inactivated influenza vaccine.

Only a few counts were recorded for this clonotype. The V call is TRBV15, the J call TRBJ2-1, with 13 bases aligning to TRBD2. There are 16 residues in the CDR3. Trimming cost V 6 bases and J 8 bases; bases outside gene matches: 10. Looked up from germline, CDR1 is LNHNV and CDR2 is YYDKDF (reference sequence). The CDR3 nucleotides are TGTGCCACCAGTACGGGGACTAGCGGGGAGGGGGATGAGCAGTTCTTC. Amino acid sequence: CATSTGTSGEGDEQFF.

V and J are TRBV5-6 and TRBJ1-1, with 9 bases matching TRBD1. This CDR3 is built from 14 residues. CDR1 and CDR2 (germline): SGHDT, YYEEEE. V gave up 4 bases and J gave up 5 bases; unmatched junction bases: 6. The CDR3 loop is CASSSTGGFTEAFF. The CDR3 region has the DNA TGTGCCAGCAGCAGTACAGGGGGCTTTACTGAAGCTTTCTTT.

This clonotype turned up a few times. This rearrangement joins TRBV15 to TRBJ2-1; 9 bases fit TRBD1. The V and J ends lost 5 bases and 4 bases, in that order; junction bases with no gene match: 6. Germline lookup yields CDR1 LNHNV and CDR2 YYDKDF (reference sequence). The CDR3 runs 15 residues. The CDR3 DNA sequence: TGTGCCACCAGCGGAACCGGGACAGGGTACAATGAGCAGTTCTTC. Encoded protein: CATSGTGTGYNEQFF.

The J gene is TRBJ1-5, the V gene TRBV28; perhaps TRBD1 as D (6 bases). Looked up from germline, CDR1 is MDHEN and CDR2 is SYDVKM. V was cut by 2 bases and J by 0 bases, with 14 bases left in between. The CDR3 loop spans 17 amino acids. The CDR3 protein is CASSLVGGGASNQPQHF. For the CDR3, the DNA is TGTGCCAGCAGTTTAGTCGGTGGGGGGGCTAGCAATCAGCCCCAGCATTTT.

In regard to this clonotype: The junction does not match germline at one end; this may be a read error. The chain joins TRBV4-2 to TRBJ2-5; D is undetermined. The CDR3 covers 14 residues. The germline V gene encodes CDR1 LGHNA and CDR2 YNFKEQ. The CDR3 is CAISPGPRQETQYF. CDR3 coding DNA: TGTGCCATCAGCCCCGGGCCGAGGCAAGAGACCCAGTACTTC.

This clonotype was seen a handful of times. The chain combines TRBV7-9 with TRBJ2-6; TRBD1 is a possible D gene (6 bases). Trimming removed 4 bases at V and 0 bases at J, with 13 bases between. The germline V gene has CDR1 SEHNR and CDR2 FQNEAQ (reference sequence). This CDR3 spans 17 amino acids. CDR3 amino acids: CASSSTKQGSGANVLTF. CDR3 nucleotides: TGTGCCAGCAGCTCGACGAAACAGGGCTCTGGGGCCAACGTCCTGACTTTC.

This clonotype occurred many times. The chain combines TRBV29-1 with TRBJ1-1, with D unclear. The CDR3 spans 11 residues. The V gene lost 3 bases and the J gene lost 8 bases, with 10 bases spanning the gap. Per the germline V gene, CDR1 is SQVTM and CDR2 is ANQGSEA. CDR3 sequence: CSVDSGNEAFF. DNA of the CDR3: TGCAGCGTTGATTCGGGAAACGAAGCTTTCTTT.

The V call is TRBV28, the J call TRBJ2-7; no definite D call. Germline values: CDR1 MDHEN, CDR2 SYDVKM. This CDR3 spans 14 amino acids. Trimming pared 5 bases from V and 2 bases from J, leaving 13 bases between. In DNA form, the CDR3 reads TGTGCCAGCAGTAGTACTTGGTCGCCCTACGAGCAGTACTTC. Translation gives CASSSTWSPYEQYF.

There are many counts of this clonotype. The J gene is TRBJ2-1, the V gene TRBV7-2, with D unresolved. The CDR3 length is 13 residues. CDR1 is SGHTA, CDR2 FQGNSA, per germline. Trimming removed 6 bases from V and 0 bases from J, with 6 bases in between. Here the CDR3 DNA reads TGTGCCAGCAGTCCGAGCTCCTACAATGAGCAGTTCTTC. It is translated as CASSPSSYNEQFF.

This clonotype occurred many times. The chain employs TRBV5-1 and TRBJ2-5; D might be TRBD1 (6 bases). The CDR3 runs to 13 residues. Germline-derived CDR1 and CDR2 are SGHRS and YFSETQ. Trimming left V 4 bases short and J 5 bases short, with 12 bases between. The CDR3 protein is CASSHGQMETQYF. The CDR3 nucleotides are TGCGCCAGCAGCCACGGACAGATGGAGACCCAGTACTTC.

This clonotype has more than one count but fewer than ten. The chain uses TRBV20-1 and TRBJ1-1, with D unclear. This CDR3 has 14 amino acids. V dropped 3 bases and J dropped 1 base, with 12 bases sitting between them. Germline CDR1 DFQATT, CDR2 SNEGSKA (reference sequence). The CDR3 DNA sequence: TGCAGTGCTAGGGACGGTGCTGAGAACACTGAAGCTTTCTTT. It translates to CSARDGAENTEAFF.

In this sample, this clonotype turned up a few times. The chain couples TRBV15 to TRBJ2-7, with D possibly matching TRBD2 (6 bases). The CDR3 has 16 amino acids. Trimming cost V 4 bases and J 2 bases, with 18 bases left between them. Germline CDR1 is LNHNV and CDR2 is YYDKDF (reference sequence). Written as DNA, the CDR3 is TGTGCCACCAGCACTCGGACGGGAGTTTCCGCCTACGAGCAGTACTTC. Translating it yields CATSTRTGVSAYEQYF.

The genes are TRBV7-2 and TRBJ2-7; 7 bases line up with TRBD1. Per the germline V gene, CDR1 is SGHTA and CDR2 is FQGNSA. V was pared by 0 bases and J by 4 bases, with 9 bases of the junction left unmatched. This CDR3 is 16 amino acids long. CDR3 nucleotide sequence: TGTGCCAGCAGCTTAGCGGGGCAGGGGGTTTCTTACGAGCAGTACTTC. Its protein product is CASSLAGQGVSYEQYF.

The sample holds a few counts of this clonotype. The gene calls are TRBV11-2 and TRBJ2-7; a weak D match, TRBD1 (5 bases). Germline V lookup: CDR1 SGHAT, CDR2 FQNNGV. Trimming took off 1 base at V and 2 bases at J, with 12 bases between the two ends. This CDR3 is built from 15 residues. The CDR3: CASSLVRQRTYEQYF. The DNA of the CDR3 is TGTGCCAGCAGCTTAGTAAGACAGCGAACCTACGAGCAGTACTTC.

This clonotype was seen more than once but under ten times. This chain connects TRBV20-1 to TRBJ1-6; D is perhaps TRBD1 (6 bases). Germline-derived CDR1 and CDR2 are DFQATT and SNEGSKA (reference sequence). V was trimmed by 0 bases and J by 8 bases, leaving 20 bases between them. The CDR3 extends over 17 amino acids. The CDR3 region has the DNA TGCAGTGCTAGAGACATGGGGGGCCACCTTGGGCATTCACCCCTCCACTTT. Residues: CSARDMGGHLGHSPLHF.

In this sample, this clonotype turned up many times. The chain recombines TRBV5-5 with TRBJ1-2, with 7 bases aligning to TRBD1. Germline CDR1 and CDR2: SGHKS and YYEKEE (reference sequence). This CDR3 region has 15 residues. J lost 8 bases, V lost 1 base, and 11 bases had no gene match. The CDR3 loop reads CASSLRQGTSMGYTF. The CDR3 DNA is TGTGCCAGCAGCTTGAGACAGGGCACTTCTATGGGCTACACCTTC.

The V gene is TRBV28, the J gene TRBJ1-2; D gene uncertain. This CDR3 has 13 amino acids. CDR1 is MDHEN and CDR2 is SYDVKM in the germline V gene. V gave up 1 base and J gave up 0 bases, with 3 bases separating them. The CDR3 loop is CASSLSTNYGYTF. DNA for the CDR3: TGTGCCAGCAGTTTATCAACTAACTATGGCTACACCTTC.

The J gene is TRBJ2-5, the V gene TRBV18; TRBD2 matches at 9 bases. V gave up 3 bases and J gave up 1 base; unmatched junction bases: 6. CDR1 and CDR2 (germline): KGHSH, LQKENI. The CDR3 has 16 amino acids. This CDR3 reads CASSPSTSGVQETQYF. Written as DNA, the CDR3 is TGTGCCAGCTCACCGTCGACTAGCGGAGTCCAAGAGACCCAGTACTTC.

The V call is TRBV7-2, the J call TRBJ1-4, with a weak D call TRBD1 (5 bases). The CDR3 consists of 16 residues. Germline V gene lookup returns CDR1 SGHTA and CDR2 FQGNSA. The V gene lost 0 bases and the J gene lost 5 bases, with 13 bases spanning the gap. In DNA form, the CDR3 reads TGTGCCAGCAGCTTAGCCACCGGGACTTTGAATGAAAAACTGTTTTTT. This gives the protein CASSLATGTLNEKLFF.

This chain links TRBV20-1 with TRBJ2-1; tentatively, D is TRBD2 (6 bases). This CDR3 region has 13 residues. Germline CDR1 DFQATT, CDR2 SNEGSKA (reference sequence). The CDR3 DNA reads TGCAGCCCCACTAGCAATCTCTACAATGAGCAGTTCTTC. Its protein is CSPTSNLYNEQFF.

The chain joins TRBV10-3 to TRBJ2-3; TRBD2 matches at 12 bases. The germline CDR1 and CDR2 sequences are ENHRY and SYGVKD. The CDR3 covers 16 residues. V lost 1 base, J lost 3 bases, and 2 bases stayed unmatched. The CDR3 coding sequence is TGTGCCATCAGTGAGTTTACTAGCGGGGGGACAGATACGCAGTATTTT. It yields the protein CAISEFTSGGTDTQYF.

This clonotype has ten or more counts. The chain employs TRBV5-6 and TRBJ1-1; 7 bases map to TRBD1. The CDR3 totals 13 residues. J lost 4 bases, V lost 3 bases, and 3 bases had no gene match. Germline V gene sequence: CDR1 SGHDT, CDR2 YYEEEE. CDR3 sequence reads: CASSSRTGTEAFF. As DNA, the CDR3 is TGTGCCAGCAGCTCTAGGACAGGCACTGAAGCTTTCTTT.

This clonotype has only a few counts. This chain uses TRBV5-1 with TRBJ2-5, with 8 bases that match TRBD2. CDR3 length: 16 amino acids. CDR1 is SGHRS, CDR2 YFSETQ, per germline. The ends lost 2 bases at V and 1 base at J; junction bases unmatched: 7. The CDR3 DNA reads TGCGCCAGCAGCTTCTCCGGGCGGGGGGTCCAAGAGACCCAGTACTTC. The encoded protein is CASSFSGRGVQETQYF.

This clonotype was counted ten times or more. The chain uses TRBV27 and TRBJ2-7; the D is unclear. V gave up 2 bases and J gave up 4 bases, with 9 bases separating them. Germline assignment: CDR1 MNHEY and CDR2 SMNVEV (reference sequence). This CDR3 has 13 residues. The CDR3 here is CASSLPGRYEQYF. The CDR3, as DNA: TGTGCCAGCAGTTTACCAGGCCGTTACGAGCAGTACTTC.

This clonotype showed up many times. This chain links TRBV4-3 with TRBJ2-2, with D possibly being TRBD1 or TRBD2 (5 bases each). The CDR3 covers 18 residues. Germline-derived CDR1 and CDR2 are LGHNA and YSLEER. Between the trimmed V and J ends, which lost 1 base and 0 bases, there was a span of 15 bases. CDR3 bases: TGCGCCAGCAGCCAAGCTCATATGGGACGTACGAACACCGGGGAGCTGTTTTTT. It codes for CASSQAHMGRTNTGELFF.

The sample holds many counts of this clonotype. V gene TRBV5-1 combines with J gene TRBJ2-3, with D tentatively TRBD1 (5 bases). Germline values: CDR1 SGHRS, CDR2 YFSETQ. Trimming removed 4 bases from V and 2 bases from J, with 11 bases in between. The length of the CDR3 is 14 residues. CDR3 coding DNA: TGCGCCAGCAGCGTTGGACATGACACAGATACGCAGTATTTT. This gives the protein CASSVGHDTDTQYF.

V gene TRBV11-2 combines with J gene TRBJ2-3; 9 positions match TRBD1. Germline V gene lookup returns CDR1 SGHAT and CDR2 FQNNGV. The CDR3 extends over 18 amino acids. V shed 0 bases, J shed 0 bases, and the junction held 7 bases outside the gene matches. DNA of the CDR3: TGTGCCAGCAGCTTAGATCGAGGACAGGGGACTAGCACAGATACGCAGTATTTT. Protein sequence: CASSLDRGQGTSTDTQYF. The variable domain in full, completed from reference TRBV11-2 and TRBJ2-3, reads EAGVAQSPRYKIIEKRQSVAFWCNPISGHATLYWYQQILGQGPKLLIQFQNNGVVDDSQLPKDRFSAERLKGVDSTLKIQPAKLEDSAVYLCASSLDRGQGTSTDTQYFGPGTRLTVL.

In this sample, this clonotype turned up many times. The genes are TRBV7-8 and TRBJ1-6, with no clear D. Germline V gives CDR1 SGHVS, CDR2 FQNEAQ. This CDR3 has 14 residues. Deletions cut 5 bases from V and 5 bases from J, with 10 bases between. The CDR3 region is CASSEQANNSPLHF. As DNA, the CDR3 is TGTGCCAGCAGCGAGCAAGCCAATAATTCACCCCTCCACTTT.

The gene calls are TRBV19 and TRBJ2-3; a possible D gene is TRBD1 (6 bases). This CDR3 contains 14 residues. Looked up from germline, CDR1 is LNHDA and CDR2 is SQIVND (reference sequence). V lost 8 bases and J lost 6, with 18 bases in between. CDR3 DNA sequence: TGTGCCAGTCGGTCCGGCAGGGGTGAGGATACGCAGTATTTT. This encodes CASRSGRGEDTQYF. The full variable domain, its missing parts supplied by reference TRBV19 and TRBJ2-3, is DGGITQSPKYLFRKEGQNVTLSCEQNLNHDAMYWYRQDPGQGLRLIYYSQIVNDFQKGDIAEGYSVSREKKESFPLTVTSAQKNPTAFYLCASRSGRGEDTQYFGPGTRLTVL.